This T cell receptor beta chain was documented in a study of T cell repertoires in cytomegalovirus infection. On the study more broadly: Indications of both CMV infection and matching HLA type were provided by public TCR beta signatures. Points from the study as a whole: Identification of carriers of CMV plus the relevant HLA was performed using cumulative public TCR beta family frequency. There were HLA-C-restricted CMV-specific TCR beta clonotypes dominating the ex vivo response.

TCRdb reprocessed the reads via MiXCR and lists one record per CDR3 protein. Among about 310,000 distinct CDR3 sequences listed, roughly 16% were seen once. J gave up 5 bases and V 1 base, and 3 bases lay outside the gene matches. CDR1 is LGHDT, CDR2 YNNKEL, per germline (reference sequence). This CDR3 is built from 14 residues. Notes on this clonotype: Its antigen is not identified.

What was sequenced was PBMCs. The rearrangement links TRBV3-1 to TRBJ2-5; 8 nucleotides match TRBD2. The sequence derives from a human donor in good health (CMV status not recorded). Some clones in this sample may be carry-over from other donors' samples. CDR3 amino acids: CASSQAGGAETQYF. DNA of the CDR3: TGTGCCAGCAGCCAAGCCGGGGGGGCCGAGACCCAGTACTTC.